Shown below are 20 T cell receptor beta chains from a single sample sequenced in a study of cytomegalovirus exposure and HLA in healthy donors (dated by TCRdb to about 2017). Library method: the immunoSEQ multiplex PCR assay. TCRdb carries this immuneACCESS record with in-frame sequences only. Its versions omit some clonotypes, under half of them owing to an unresolved V gene in the studies checked, with the rest unexplained. This sample holds 65,000 or so clones; 92% were observed only once. The ten top clones hold 1.3% of the sample. Sequencing was done on a sample of PBMCs. The receptors here all came from a woman aged 18-29 years in good health and CMV-seronegative.

CDR3 coding DNA: TGTGCCAGCAGCGAAAGGGGGCAGGGGTATGAGCAGTTCTTC. It translates to CASSERGQGYEQFF. This chain connects TRBV25-1 to TRBJ2-1; 7 positions match TRBD1. Germline V gene sequence: CDR1 MGHDK, CDR2 SYGVNS. This CDR3 has 14 residues. V was clipped by 6 bases and J by 8 bases; unmatched bases: 10.

The rearrangement joins TRBV6-5 to TRBJ2-7; D gene uncertain. Deletions cut 4 bases from V and 7 bases from J, with 8 bases between. The CDR3 has 11 amino acids. Germline CDR1 MNHEY, CDR2 SVGAGI. The CDR3 DNA sequence: TGTGCCAGCAGTTCCGTGCGGGAGCAGTACTTC. This encodes CASSSVREQYF.

CDR3 DNA sequence: TGTGCTAGTGGCGCCGCGATGGGGGGATACACTGAAGCTTTCTTT. As protein: CASGAAMGGYTEAFF. This chain joins TRBV12-5 and TRBJ1-1; perhaps TRBD1 as D (5 bases). V gave up 6 bases and J gave up 3 bases, with 17 bases separating them. The CDR3 is 15 residues long. Germline V gene lookup returns CDR1 LGHNT and CDR2 FRNRAP. The entire variable domain, with the rest obtained from reference TRBV12-5 and TRBJ1-1, is as follows: DARVTQTPRHKVTEMGQEVTMRCQPILGHNTVFWYRQTMMQGLELLAYFRNRAPLDDSGMPKDRFSAEMPDATLATLKIQPSEPRDSAVYFCASGAAMGGYTEAFFGQGTRLTVV.

The chain recombines TRBV6-6 with TRBJ1-5; possibly TRBD1 for D (5 bases). The ends were cut back, 6 bases at V and 3 bases at J, with 12 bases in the middle. Germline CDR1 and CDR2: MNHNY and SVGAGI (reference sequence). This CDR3 region has 14 residues. The DNA of the CDR3 is TGTGCCAGCAGGGGGGGAGGACTCAATCAGCCCCAGCATTTT. Protein sequence: CASRGGGLNQPQHF.

The genes are TRBV4-1 and TRBJ1-2; unclear D gene. The germline V and J ends were trimmed by 0 bases and 6 bases, with 20 bases remaining between them. The V gene's germline CDR1 is MGHRA and CDR2 YSYEKL. The CDR3 totals 17 residues. Here the CDR3 reads CASSQDSGIPGENGYTF. The DNA of the CDR3 is TGCGCCAGCAGCCAAGACTCCGGGATCCCGGGAGAGAATGGCTACACCTTC.

This chain joins TRBV28 and TRBJ1-3, with D possibly being TRBD1 (6 bases). Germline lookup yields CDR1 MDHEN and CDR2 SYDVKM. V was clipped by 3 bases and J by 0 bases, with 12 bases between them. This CDR3 is 16 amino acids long. In DNA, the CDR3 is TGTGCCAGCAGTTTGCCTACAGGGAGCTCTGGAAACACCATATATTTT. It encodes CASSLPTGSSGNTIYF.

The rearrangement links TRBV10-3 to TRBJ1-6; D remains ambiguous. The CDR3 runs to 15 residues. In germline, CDR1 is ENHRY, CDR2 SYGVKD. V lost 3 bases and J 7 bases, leaving 13 bases between the germline ends. The CDR3 reads CAISEMGGNNSPLHF. CDR3 coding DNA: TGTGCCATCAGTGAAATGGGAGGAAACAATTCACCCCTCCACTTT.

The chain combines TRBV6-1 with TRBJ2-7; 9 bases align to TRBD1. The CDR3 consists of 15 residues. After removal of 2 bases from V and 1 base from J, the junction contained 3 bases not matched to a gene. The V gene's germline CDR1 is MNHNS and CDR2 SASEGT. DNA for the CDR3: TGTGCCAGCAGTGAAACCGGGACAGGGTCCTACGAGCAGTACTTC. Residues: CASSETGTGSYEQYF.

The table lists this clone with a count of one. Here the CDR3 DNA reads TGTGCCAGCAGCCCATCCGGGACAGGGTCTGGGGTTAACTATGGCTACACCTTC. This encodes CASSPSGTGSGVNYGYTF. The chain couples TRBV7-9 to TRBJ1-2; 9 bases agree with TRBD1. Looked up from germline, CDR1 is SEHNR and CDR2 is FQNEAQ (reference sequence). V was clipped by 5 bases and J by 1 base; unmatched bases: 14. The CDR3 length is 18 residues.

The rearrangement joins TRBV18 to TRBJ2-7, with 11 bases that match TRBD2. Germline CDR1 is KGHSH and CDR2 is LQKENI. The CDR3 sequence is 17 residues long. The V segment lost 1 base and the J segment 1 base; nucleotides outside the gene matches: 6. This CDR3 is CASSPRSGRASSYEQYF. The CDR3 DNA sequence: TGTGCCAGCTCACCACGTAGCGGGAGGGCCTCGTCCTACGAGCAGTACTTC.

J is TRBJ2-1 and V is TRBV7-2, with 8 bases aligning to TRBD1. CDR1 and CDR2 from the germline V gene are SGHTA and FQGNSA. This CDR3 is 14 amino acids long. V dropped 4 bases and J dropped 5; count of bases not matched to a gene: 4. The CDR3 spells CASSYGTGNNEQFF. The CDR3 nucleotides read TGTGCCAGCAGCTATGGGACAGGAAACAATGAGCAGTTCTTC. The whole variable domain, filled in from reference TRBV7-2 and TRBJ2-1, reads GAGVSQSPSNKVTEKGKDVELRCDPISGHTALYWYRQSLGQGLEFLIYFQGNSAPDKSGLPSDRFSAERTGGSVSTLTIQRTQQEDSAVYLCASSYGTGNNEQFFGPGTRLTVL.

The chain carries TRBV4-2 and TRBJ2-6; D is unresolved. The CDR3 runs to 16 residues. V lost 1 base and J 0 bases, leaving 7 bases between the germline ends. Germline CDR1 LGHNA, CDR2 YNFKEQ. The CDR3 nucleotides read TGTGCCAGCAGCCAAGGCGGAATCTCTGGGGCCAACGTCCTGACTTTC. This encodes CASSQGGISGANVLTF.

The chain couples TRBV19 to TRBJ1-1; TRBD1 matches at 9 bases. CDR1 is LNHDA and CDR2 is SQIVND in the germline V gene (reference sequence). The V gene end was trimmed by 6 bases and the J gene end by 4 bases; junction bases not matched to a gene: 6. CDR3 length: 14 amino acids. The CDR3 spells CASRLGQGGTEAFF. CDR3 DNA: TGTGCCAGTAGACTGGGACAGGGTGGCACTGAAGCTTTCTTT.

Only one count was recorded for this clone. J is TRBJ2-2 and V is TRBV7-9, with 9 nucleotides matching TRBD2. Trimming at V came to 1 base and at J to 0 bases, leaving 3 bases not matched to a gene. Germline V CDR1 and CDR2: SEHNR, FQNEAQ (reference sequence). The CDR3 runs 17 residues. CDR3 in amino acids: CASSLGLAVTNTGELFF. DNA for the CDR3: TGTGCCAGCAGCTTAGGACTAGCGGTTACGAACACCGGGGAGCTGTTTTTT.

The chain joins TRBV7-9 to TRBJ2-3, with D hard to call. This CDR3 spans 15 amino acids. Trimming removed 4 bases from V and 2 bases from J, with 13 bases in between. Germline CDR1 and CDR2: SEHNR and FQNEAQ (reference sequence). The CDR3: CASSSNTAVTDTQYF. For the CDR3, the DNA is TGTGCCAGCAGCTCAAATACGGCGGTCACAGATACGCAGTATTTT.

The V gene is TRBV25-1, the J gene TRBJ2-1; TRBD2 matches at 10 bases. Germline-derived CDR1 and CDR2 are MGHDK and SYGVNS. The V segment lost 4 bases and the J segment 9 bases; nucleotides outside the gene matches: 12. This CDR3 spans 16 amino acids. The CDR3 reads CASSGVRAGGPGEQFF. As DNA, the CDR3 is TGTGCCAGCAGTGGCGTAAGAGCGGGAGGGCCGGGTGAGCAGTTCTTC.

The chain uses TRBV19 and TRBJ1-1, with TRBD1 matching 11 bases. Germline V gives CDR1 LNHDA, CDR2 SQIVND (reference sequence). The ends lost 6 bases at V and 0 bases at J; junction bases unmatched: 9. The CDR3 is 17 amino acids. The CDR3 sequence: CASSLRTGGALNTEAFF. CDR3 DNA sequence: TGTGCCAGTAGCCTACGGACAGGGGGCGCATTGAACACTGAAGCTTTCTTT.

The chain is built from TRBV4-2 and TRBJ2-2; TRBD2 matches at 7 bases. Germline CDR1 and CDR2: LGHNA and YNFKEQ. The CDR3 runs to 15 residues. Losses at the gene ends were 4 bases for V and 6 bases for J; bases not matched to a gene: 8. The CDR3 sequence: CASSREGGPAGELFF. CDR3 bases: TGTGCCAGCAGCCGAGAGGGAGGGCCTGCCGGGGAGCTGTTTTTT.

The V call is TRBV6-5, the J call TRBJ2-7, with a weak D call TRBD1 (6 bases). Germline CDR1 is MNHEY and CDR2 is SVGAGI. Trimming pared 6 bases from V and 1 base from J, leaving 13 bases between. The CDR3 covers 14 residues. The CDR3 DNA reads as TGTGCCAGCAGCCGACAGGTACAATCCTACGAGCAGTACTTC. Translation gives CASSRQVQSYEQYF.

The chain joins TRBV6-4 to TRBJ2-1; 10 bases agree with TRBD2. The CDR3 is 14 amino acids. After removal of 4 bases from V and 8 bases from J, the junction contained 5 bases not matched to a gene. CDR1 MRHNA and CDR2 SNTAGT come from the germline V gene. The chain's CDR3 is CASSVSSGGHEQFF. The CDR3, as DNA: TGTGCCAGCAGTGTCTCTAGCGGGGGTCATGAGCAGTTCTTC.